The next 20 T cell receptor beta chains were all read from a single sample in a study of patients and donors after allogeneic stem cell transplantation. TCRdb analysed the RT-PCR reads with MiXCR anew, one entry per CDR3 protein. In the table there are about 150,000 distinct CDR3 sequences, about two fifths of which are singletons. Sequencing used blood, either unsorted or a sorted T cell fraction (not recorded which). These receptors came from a human donor who was either an allogeneic HSCT recipient or a stem cell or donor lymphocyte infusion donor (not recorded which). It is not recorded whose cells these are; they may come from a transplant donor.

The sample holds one count of this clonotype. The chain has TRBV11-2 and TRBJ2-1; 9 nucleotides match TRBD2. After removal of 5 bases from V and 0 bases from J, the junction contained 14 bases not matched to a gene. CDR1 SGHAT and CDR2 FQNNGV come from the germline V gene. This CDR3 comprises 19 residues. The CDR3 DNA is TGTGCCAGCAGCCAAGGATTTGCGGGGGGGAGGAGCTCCTACAATGAGCAGTTCTTC. It codes for CASSQGFAGGRSSYNEQFF. Looking up the rest from reference TRBV11-2 and TRBJ2-1 gives the full variable domain: EAGVAQSPRYKIIEKRQSVAFWCNPISGHATLYWYQQILGQGPKLLIQFQNNGVVDDSQLPKDRFSAERLKGVDSTLKIQPAKLEDSAVYLCASSQGFAGGRSSYNEQFFGPGTRLTVL.

This chain connects TRBV12-3 or TRBV12-4 to TRBJ1-2, with TRBD1 as a possible D gene (5 bases). V lost 10 bases and J lost 8, with 14 bases in between. The CDR3 sequence is 11 residues long. The CDR3 region has the DNA TGTGCCACCGTAGAGGGGTCCGGCTACACCTTC. This sequence encodes CATVEGSGYTF.

The chain couples TRBV20-1 to TRBJ1-5, with D possibly matching TRBD1 (6 bases). Germline V gene sequence: CDR1 DFQATT, CDR2 SNEGSKA (reference sequence). This CDR3 comprises 15 residues. With 7 bases removed from V and 11 bases from J, the gap between germline ends came to 27 bases. DNA for the CDR3: TGCAGTGTAGACGGGGAGGGGGTCTATTTGGGAGCCCAGCATTTT. Translated, it gives CSVDGEGVYLGAQHF.

This clonotype was observed at least ten times. This chain joins TRBV6-5 and TRBJ1-2; tentative D call: TRBD1 (5 bases). The CDR3 covers 15 residues. V was clipped by 0 bases and J by 7 bases, with 15 bases between them. Germline V CDR1 and CDR2: MNHEY, SVGAGI. The CDR3 DNA follows: TGTGCCAGCAGTTACTCCTCGGCAGGGTGGGCTGGCTACACCTTC. Translation: CASSYSSAGWAGYTF.

This clonotype was counted a few times. The J gene is TRBJ1-2, the V gene TRBV6-5, with D hard to call. V lost 6 bases and J lost 0, with 11 bases in between. The CDR3 has 14 amino acids. CDR1 is MNHEY, CDR2 SVGAGI, per germline. The CDR3 DNA reads TGTGCCAGCAGGCGCGAGGGAGCTAACTATGGCTACACCTTC. This gives the protein CASRREGANYGYTF.

This chain links TRBV6-1 with TRBJ2-5; perhaps TRBD2 as D (5 bases). CDR1 MNHNS and CDR2 SASEGT come from the germline V gene. The CDR3 is made up of 16 amino acids. V lost 2 bases and J 1 base, leaving 14 bases between the germline ends. In DNA, the CDR3 is TGTGCCAGCAGTGAACACCTAGCCTCCCCCCAAGAGACCCAGTACTTC. It codes for CASSEHLASPQETQYF.

This clonotype was detected only once. This sequence joins TRBV12-3 or TRBV12-4 and TRBJ2-5; tentative D call: TRBD2 (7 bases). Trimming left V 6 bases short and J 4 bases short, with 18 bases between. This CDR3 spans 15 amino acids. In DNA form, the CDR3 reads TGTGCCAGCAGCTACAACCCAAGGGGGGGAGAGACCCAGTACTTC. Amino acids: CASSYNPRGGETQYF.

The chain joins TRBV20-1 to TRBJ2-3; 9 bases match TRBD2. CDR1 DFQATT and CDR2 SNEGSKA come from the germline V gene (reference sequence). Losses at the gene ends were 1 base for V and 1 base for J; bases not matched to a gene: 0. CDR3 size: 14 residues. The CDR3 loop is CSARGTSGTDTQYF. CDR3 DNA sequence: TGCAGTGCTAGAGGGACTAGCGGCACAGATACGCAGTATTTT.

This chain links TRBV12-3 or TRBV12-4 with TRBJ2-7; D possibly corresponds to TRBD1 (6 bases). Deletions cut 1 base from V and 4 bases from J, with 8 bases between. The CDR3 loop spans 13 amino acids. The CDR3 coding sequence is TGTGCCAGCAGTTTAGGACAGGTGTACGAGCAGTACGTC. This sequence encodes CASSLGQVYEQYV.

V gene TRBV15 combines with J gene TRBJ1-2, with D tentatively TRBD1 (6 bases). The CDR3 is 17 residues long. Germline V gene lookup returns CDR1 LNHNV and CDR2 YYDKDF (reference sequence). Between the trimmed V and J ends, which lost 0 bases and 5 bases, there was a span of 19 bases. In DNA form, the CDR3 reads TGTGCCACCAGCAGAGATTTCTCGGGGCAGGGGAAGTATGGCTACACCTTC. As protein: CATSRDFSGQGKYGYTF.

V usage is TRBV6-6 and J usage is TRBJ1-2, with TRBD1 matching over 7 bases. V lost 5 bases to trimming and J lost 4 bases; unmatched junction nucleotides: 7. The CDR3 runs to 14 residues. The germline CDR1 and CDR2 sequences are MNHNY and SVGAGI (reference sequence). DNA for the CDR3: TGTGCCAGCAGTCAACGGGACAGCTCCTATGGCTACACCTTC. It yields the protein CASSQRDSSYGYTF.

The gene calls are TRBV27 and TRBJ2-5; 8 nucleotides agree with TRBD1. The CDR3 loop spans 17 amino acids. Germline V CDR1 and CDR2: MNHEY, SMNVEV (reference sequence). V trimming: 2 bases; J trimming: 5 bases; junction bases outside the gene matches: 13. Here the CDR3 reads CASSLMAGGAHKETQYF. The CDR3 DNA sequence: TGTGCCAGCAGTTTAATGGCAGGGGGCGCGCATAAGGAGACCCAGTACTTC.

This clonotype was seen only a few times. This sequence joins TRBV12-3 or TRBV12-4 and TRBJ1-1, with 8 bases that match TRBD1. The CDR3 covers 13 residues. CDR3 sequence (DNA): TGTGCATCCGGGACAGGCTGGGGCACTGAAGCTTTCTTT. It is translated as CASGTGWGTEAFF.

The chain employs TRBV11-1 and TRBJ1-2; no clear D gene. The CDR3 is 14 amino acids. Trimming removed 3 bases from V and 8 bases from J, with 16 bases in between. CDR1 and CDR2 from the germline V gene are SGHAT and FQDESV (reference sequence). Here the CDR3 reads CASSFEYNSRGYTF. The CDR3 DNA reads TGTGCCAGCAGCTTCGAGTATAATTCGAGGGGCTACACCTTC.

The rearrangement joins TRBV5-6 to TRBJ2-3, with D possibly TRBD1 on 6 matching bases. Germline lookup yields CDR1 SGHDT and CDR2 YYEEEE. The CDR3 is made up of 16 amino acids. Trimming pared 1 base from V and 0 bases from J, leaving 12 bases between. The CDR3 sequence is CASSLNTGSSTDTQYF. Here the CDR3 DNA reads TGTGCCAGCAGCTTGAATACAGGGTCTAGCACAGATACGCAGTATTTT.

V usage is TRBV20-1 and J usage is TRBJ2-2; tentative D call: TRBD1 (6 bases). The CDR3 extends over 14 amino acids. Deletions cut 3 bases from V and 2 bases from J, with 10 bases between. Germline lookup yields CDR1 DFQATT and CDR2 SNEGSKA (reference sequence). The CDR3 DNA reads TGCAGTGCTAGTAACAGGGCTAACACCGGGGAGCTGTTTTTT. Translation: CSASNRANTGELFF.

The V call is TRBV7-3, the J call TRBJ1-6; D is undetermined. Per the germline V gene, CDR1 is SGHTA and CDR2 is FQGTGA. The CDR3 is 13 amino acids. The V and J ends lost 5 bases and 8 bases respectively, with 10 bases between them. The CDR3 DNA follows: TGTGCCAGCAGCCCCGGACGAGATTCACCCCTCCACTTT. It is translated as CASSPGRDSPLHF.

This clonotype was detected only a few times. The rearrangement uses TRBV15 and TRBJ1-1; no reliable D call. The CDR3 consists of 14 residues. The germline V and J ends were trimmed by 0 bases and 4 bases, with 9 bases remaining between them. Germline V gene sequence: CDR1 LNHNV, CDR2 YYDKDF (reference sequence). The CDR3 DNA reads as TGTGCCACCAGCAGAGATGGCAGCCTCACTGAAGCTTTCTTT. Translated, it gives CATSRDGSLTEAFF.

This clonotype was seen a few times. The chain is built from TRBV28 and TRBJ1-1; D is unresolved. Germline-derived CDR1 and CDR2 are MDHEN and SYDVKM. The length of the CDR3 is 12 residues. V was cut by 7 bases and J by 1 base, with 7 bases left in between. As DNA, the CDR3 is TGTGCCAGCACCCTATGGAACACTGAAGCTTTCTTT. As protein: CASTLWNTEAFF. Based on the CDR3 plus reference TRBV28 and TRBJ1-1, the full variable domain is DVKVTQSSRYLVKRTGEKVFLECVQDMDHENMFWYRQDPGLGLRLIYFSYDVKMKEKGDIPEGYSVSREKKERFSLILESASTNQTSMYLCASTLWNTEAFFGQGTRLTVV.

The gene calls are TRBV6-4 and TRBJ1-5; no firm D call. Trimming removed 3 bases at V and 6 bases at J, with 9 bases between. Germline values: CDR1 MRHNA, CDR2 SNTAGT. The CDR3 covers 13 residues. The CDR3 is CASSEGAAQPQHF. CDR3 in DNA: TGTGCCAGCAGTGAGGGTGCGGCTCAGCCCCAGCATTTT.